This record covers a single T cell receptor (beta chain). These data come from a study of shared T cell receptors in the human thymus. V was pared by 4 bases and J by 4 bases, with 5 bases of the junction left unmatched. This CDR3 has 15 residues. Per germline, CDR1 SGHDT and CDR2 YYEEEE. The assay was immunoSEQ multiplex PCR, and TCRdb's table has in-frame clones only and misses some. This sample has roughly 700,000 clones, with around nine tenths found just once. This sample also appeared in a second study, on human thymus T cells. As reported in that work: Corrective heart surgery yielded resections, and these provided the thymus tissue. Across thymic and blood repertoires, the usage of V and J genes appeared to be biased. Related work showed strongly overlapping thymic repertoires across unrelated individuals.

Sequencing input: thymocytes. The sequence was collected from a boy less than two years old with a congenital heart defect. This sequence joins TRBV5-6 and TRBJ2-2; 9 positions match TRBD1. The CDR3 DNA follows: TGTGCCAGCAGCCCAGAGGGACAGGGCACCGGGGAGCTGTTTTTT. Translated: CASSPEGQGTGELFF.